These T cell receptor beta chains were read from a single sample in a study of blood T cell repertoires in COVID-19. The assay was immunoSEQ multiplex PCR, and TCRdb's table has in-frame clones only and misses some. This table holds 160,000 or so clones, less than 90% found once. Specimen: peripheral blood. The receptors originated from a woman in her 70s with acute or convalescent COVID-19. The CDR3 runs from the conserved cysteine through the conserved F or W. Each record gives: V gene, CDR3 length, D gene, J gene, clone size, CDR3 DNA, CDR3 protein. D genes are given only for firm matches. Where a row states a size, it is once, few, many or the class of an expanded clone; other rows omit it.

v_call: TRBV19; cdr3_length: 15; d_call: TRBD1; j_call: TRBJ2-7; clone_size: -; cdr3_nt: TGTGCCAGTAGGACGAAAGAGGACAGGCGCTACGAGCAGTACTTC; cdr3_aa: CASRTKEDRRYEQYF
v_call: TRBV18; cdr3_length: 13; d_call: -; j_call: TRBJ1-1; clone_size: -; cdr3_nt: TGTGCCAGCTCACCAGGGGCCGGCACTGAAGCTTTCTTT; cdr3_aa: CASSPGAGTEAFF
v_call: TRBV6-2/TRBV6-3; cdr3_length: 20; d_call: TRBD1; j_call: TRBJ1-5; clone_size: once; cdr3_nt: TGTGCCAGCAGTTACTCTCGAGACAGGGGTTTTGACGGTAGCAATCAGCCCCAGCATTTT; cdr3_aa: CASSYSRDRGFDGSNQPQHF
v_call: TRBV7-2; cdr3_length: 16; d_call: TRBD2; j_call: TRBJ2-2; clone_size: -; cdr3_nt: TGTGCCAGCAGCTTAGCGCGGGGGGTCGGTACCGGGGAGCTGTTTTTT; cdr3_aa: CASSLARGVGTGELFF
v_call: TRBV28; cdr3_length: 14; d_call: -; j_call: TRBJ2-7; clone_size: -; cdr3_nt: TGTGCCAGCAGTTTCCGACAGAACCCCTACGAGCAGTACTTC; cdr3_aa: CASSFRQNPYEQYF
v_call: TRBV6-2/TRBV6-3; cdr3_length: 16; d_call: TRBD1; j_call: TRBJ1-5; clone_size: -; cdr3_nt: TGTGCCAGCAGCCCCTCCGGGACAGGGGTTAGTCAGCCCCAGCATTTT; cdr3_aa: CASSPSGTGVSQPQHF
v_call: TRBV28; cdr3_length: 13; d_call: -; j_call: TRBJ1-1; clone_size: -; cdr3_nt: TGTGCCAGCAGTTTAGGGACACCCGGGAGGTCTTTCTTT; cdr3_aa: CASSLGTPGRSFF
v_call: TRBV5-5; cdr3_length: 15; d_call: TRBD1; j_call: TRBJ2-1; clone_size: -; cdr3_nt: TGTGCCAGCAGCCACGCCGGGACAGGGGGCAATGAGCAGTTCTTC; cdr3_aa: CASSHAGTGGNEQFF
v_call: TRBV7-2; cdr3_length: 16; d_call: -; j_call: TRBJ2-1; clone_size: -; cdr3_nt: TGTGCCAGCAGCTCCTCCGGGACTCTCTTGGGGAATGAGCAGTTCTTC; cdr3_aa: CASSSSGTLLGNEQFF
v_call: TRBV30; cdr3_length: 16; d_call: TRBD2; j_call: TRBJ2-2; clone_size: few; cdr3_nt: TGTGCCTGGAACCCCGGGACTAGCGGAGCCGCCGGGGAGCTGTTTTTT; cdr3_aa: CAWNPGTSGAAGELFF
v_call: TRBV6-5; cdr3_length: 14; d_call: TRBD1; j_call: TRBJ1-5; clone_size: -; cdr3_nt: TGTGCCAGCAAGGTCGACAGGGGGTATCAGCCCCAGCATTTT; cdr3_aa: CASKVDRGYQPQHF
v_call: TRBV19; cdr3_length: 15; d_call: -; j_call: TRBJ2-7; clone_size: -; cdr3_nt: TGTGCCAGTAGTATGACGACAGGAGCCGGATACGAGCAGTACTTC; cdr3_aa: CASSMTTGAGYEQYF
v_call: TRBV6-2/TRBV6-3; cdr3_length: 15; d_call: -; j_call: TRBJ2-5; clone_size: -; cdr3_nt: TGTGCCAGCAGTTTAGGTGCCGGGACACAAGAGACCCAGTACTTC; cdr3_aa: CASSLGAGTQETQYF
v_call: TRBV30; cdr3_length: 13; d_call: -; j_call: TRBJ1-6; clone_size: once; cdr3_nt: TGTGCCTGGAGTCAAGAAAACACATCACCCCTCCACTTT; cdr3_aa: CAWSQENTSPLHF
v_call: TRBV19; cdr3_length: 16; d_call: TRBD1; j_call: TRBJ2-3; clone_size: -; cdr3_nt: TGTGCCAGTAGTACCCGGGACAGGGGGCCCACAGATACGCAGTATTTT; cdr3_aa: CASSTRDRGPTDTQYF
v_call: TRBV6-5; cdr3_length: 15; d_call: -; j_call: TRBJ2-7; clone_size: -; cdr3_nt: TGTGCCAGCAGTTACTCGCCGGACTGGGCCTACGAGCAGTACTTC; cdr3_aa: CASSYSPDWAYEQYF
v_call: TRBV4-3; cdr3_length: 17; d_call: TRBD1; j_call: TRBJ1-4; clone_size: few; cdr3_nt: TGCGCCAGCAGCCAAGGGGACAACGGGACAGGGCGAGGAAAACTGTTTTTT; cdr3_aa: CASSQGDNGTGRGKLFF
v_call: TRBV25-1; cdr3_length: 14; d_call: -; j_call: TRBJ1-1; clone_size: -; cdr3_nt: TGTGCCAGCAGTGAATTCCCGGGGGAAGTTGAAGCTTTCTTT; cdr3_aa: CASSEFPGEVEAFF
v_call: TRBV19; cdr3_length: 16; d_call: -; j_call: TRBJ1-1; clone_size: once; cdr3_nt: TGTGCCAGTAGTACCCCAGCGGGACTGTTGAACACTGAAGCTTTCTTT; cdr3_aa: CASSTPAGLLNTEAFF
v_call: TRBV28; cdr3_length: 14; d_call: TRBD2; j_call: TRBJ2-7; clone_size: -; cdr3_nt: TGTGCCAGCTCCCGGACTAGCGGAGCATACGAGCAGTACTTC; cdr3_aa: CASSRTSGAYEQYF
v_call: TRBV5-1; cdr3_length: 16; d_call: -; j_call: TRBJ2-6; clone_size: -; cdr3_nt: TGCGCCAGCAGCGTCGGGTCCCCTATCGGGGCCAACGTCCTGACTTTC; cdr3_aa: CASSVGSPIGANVLTF
v_call: TRBV6-2/TRBV6-3; cdr3_length: 17; d_call: TRBD1; j_call: TRBJ1-6; clone_size: -; cdr3_nt: TGTGCCAGCAGTTACTCCCCGACAGGGGCCTATAATTCACCCCTCCACTTT; cdr3_aa: CASSYSPTGAYNSPLHF
v_call: TRBV28; cdr3_length: 17; d_call: -; j_call: TRBJ1-1; clone_size: -; cdr3_nt: TGTGCCAGCAGTTTGGGTAGGGGAGGGTACATGAACACTGAAGCTTTCTTT; cdr3_aa: CASSLGRGGYMNTEAFF
v_call: TRBV7-2; cdr3_length: 11; d_call: -; j_call: TRBJ2-7; clone_size: -; cdr3_nt: TGTGCCAGCAGCTTGTACTACGAGCAGTACTTC; cdr3_aa: CASSLYYEQYF
v_call: TRBV27; cdr3_length: 14; d_call: -; j_call: TRBJ2-3; clone_size: -; cdr3_nt: TGTGCCGCCAAGGTAGACAGTTCCACAGATACGCAGTATTTT; cdr3_aa: CAAKVDSSTDTQYF
v_call: TRBV2; cdr3_length: 17; d_call: TRBD1; j_call: TRBJ1-1; clone_size: -; cdr3_nt: TGTGCCAGCAGTGGGGAGACAGGGAGATGGGGAAACACTGAAGCTTTCTTT; cdr3_aa: CASSGETGRWGNTEAFF
v_call: TRBV5-1; cdr3_length: 18; d_call: -; j_call: TRBJ1-5; clone_size: -; cdr3_nt: TGCGCCAGCAACGCCGAGGGGGAAGCAGATTATAGCAATCAGCCCCAGCATTTT; cdr3_aa: CASNAEGEADYSNQPQHF
v_call: TRBV5-4; cdr3_length: 16; d_call: -; j_call: TRBJ1-6; clone_size: few; cdr3_nt: TGTGCCAGCAGCTTAGTTTCCGGGTCCATTAATTCACCCCTCCACTTT; cdr3_aa: CASSLVSGSINSPLHF
v_call: TRBV3-1/TRBV3-2; cdr3_length: 17; d_call: TRBD2; j_call: TRBJ2-1; clone_size: -; cdr3_nt: TGTGCCAGCAGCCAAGGGGGACTAGCGGGGGTTTACAATGAGCAGTTCTTC; cdr3_aa: CASSQGGLAGVYNEQFF
v_call: TRBV4-3; cdr3_length: 16; d_call: TRBD1; j_call: TRBJ1-2; clone_size: -; cdr3_nt: TGCGCCAGCAGCCAAGACCGAACAGGGGGAAGTGGTGGCTACACCTTC; cdr3_aa: CASSQDRTGGSGGYTF
v_call: TRBV27; cdr3_length: 12; d_call: -; j_call: TRBJ2-2; clone_size: once; cdr3_nt: TGTGCCAGCAGTTTCCCGGCCGGGGAGCTGTTTTTT; cdr3_aa: CASSFPAGELFF
v_call: TRBV28; cdr3_length: 17; d_call: TRBD2; j_call: TRBJ2-7; clone_size: -; cdr3_nt: TGTGCCAGCAGTTTATACCTAGCGGGAGGTGTTGGCGGCGAGCAGTACTTC; cdr3_aa: CASSLYLAGGVGGEQYF
v_call: TRBV29-1; cdr3_length: 13; d_call: TRBD1; j_call: TRBJ2-4; clone_size: -; cdr3_nt: TGCAGCGGTTGGACAGGACGACAAAACATTCAGTACTTC; cdr3_aa: CSGWTGRQNIQYF
v_call: TRBV5-1; cdr3_length: 17; d_call: -; j_call: TRBJ1-5; clone_size: few; cdr3_nt: TGCGCCAGCAGACCCCTATTAGCAGAGACGATCAATCAGCCCCAGCATTTT; cdr3_aa: CASRPLLAETINQPQHF
v_call: TRBV29-1; cdr3_length: 13; d_call: -; j_call: TRBJ1-1; clone_size: -; cdr3_nt: TGCAGCGTTGAAGAAAACCCAGGGACTGAAGCTTTCTTT; cdr3_aa: CSVEENPGTEAFF
v_call: TRBV4-1; cdr3_length: 15; d_call: -; j_call: TRBJ1-2; clone_size: -; cdr3_nt: TGCGCCAGCAGCGGGGGGACCGCCGGGCCCTATGGCTACACCTTC; cdr3_aa: CASSGGTAGPYGYTF
v_call: TRBV4-2; cdr3_length: 16; d_call: TRBD2; j_call: TRBJ2-7; clone_size: -; cdr3_nt: TGTGCCAGCAGCCAAGAGGGGGGGACTACCTCCTACGAGCAGTACTTC; cdr3_aa: CASSQEGGTTSYEQYF
v_call: TRBV6-5; cdr3_length: 15; d_call: TRBD2; j_call: TRBJ2-5; clone_size: -; cdr3_nt: TGTGCCAGCAGTTACCGGGGGGGGCCGCAAGAGACCCAGTACTTC; cdr3_aa: CASSYRGGPQETQYF
v_call: TRBV28; cdr3_length: 16; d_call: -; j_call: TRBJ2-6; clone_size: -; cdr3_nt: TGTGCCAGCAACCCAACCGGGTCCTCTGGGGCCAACGTCCTGACTTTC; cdr3_aa: CASNPTGSSGANVLTF
v_call: TRBV19; cdr3_length: 14; d_call: -; j_call: TRBJ2-7; clone_size: -; cdr3_nt: TGTGCCAGTAGTACGTATTCCGGGACAACTGAGCAGTACTTC; cdr3_aa: CASSTYSGTTEQYF
v_call: TRBV28; cdr3_length: 16; d_call: -; j_call: TRBJ2-6; clone_size: -; cdr3_nt: TGTGCCAGCAGTTTTATAGGGGGGGCTGGGGCCAACGTCCTGACTTTC; cdr3_aa: CASSFIGGAGANVLTF
v_call: TRBV21-1; cdr3_length: 14; d_call: -; j_call: TRBJ2-1; clone_size: -; cdr3_nt: TGTGCCAGCTCAGGGGACGGCGGCTACAATGAGCAGTTCTTC; cdr3_aa: CASSGDGGYNEQFF
v_call: TRBV3-1/TRBV3-2; cdr3_length: 17; d_call: -; j_call: TRBJ1-1; clone_size: -; cdr3_nt: TGTGCCAGCAGCCAAGGGAGTTGGGGCGGTGGGAACACTGAAGCTTTCTTT; cdr3_aa: CASSQGSWGGGNTEAFF
v_call: TRBV10-3; cdr3_length: 16; d_call: TRBD1; j_call: TRBJ1-2; clone_size: few; cdr3_nt: TGTGCCATCAGCGGGACAGGGGGCATCGTTAACTATGGCTACACCTTC; cdr3_aa: CAISGTGGIVNYGYTF
v_call: TRBV24-1; cdr3_length: 11; d_call: -; j_call: TRBJ2-7; clone_size: once; cdr3_nt: TGTGCCACCAGTCAGGGAAGGGAGCAGTACTTC; cdr3_aa: CATSQGREQYF
v_call: TRBV5-5; cdr3_length: 17; d_call: TRBD1; j_call: TRBJ2-7; clone_size: -; cdr3_nt: TGTGCCAGCAGCTTGCGGGTTGGGGACAGGGGATTTGGAGGGCAGTACTTC; cdr3_aa: CASSLRVGDRGFGGQYF